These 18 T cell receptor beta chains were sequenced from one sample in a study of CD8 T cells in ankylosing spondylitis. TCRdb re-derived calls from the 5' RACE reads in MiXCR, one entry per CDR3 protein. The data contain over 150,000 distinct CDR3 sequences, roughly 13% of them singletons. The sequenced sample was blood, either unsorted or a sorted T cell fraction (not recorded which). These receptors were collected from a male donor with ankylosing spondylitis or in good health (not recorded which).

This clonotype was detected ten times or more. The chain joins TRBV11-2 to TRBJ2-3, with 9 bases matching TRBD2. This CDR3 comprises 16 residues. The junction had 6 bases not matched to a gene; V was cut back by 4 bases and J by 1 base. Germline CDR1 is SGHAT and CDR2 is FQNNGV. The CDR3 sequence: CASSSLAGEGTDTQYF. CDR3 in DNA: TGTGCCAGCAGCTCCTTAGCGGGAGAGGGCACAGATACGCAGTATTTT.

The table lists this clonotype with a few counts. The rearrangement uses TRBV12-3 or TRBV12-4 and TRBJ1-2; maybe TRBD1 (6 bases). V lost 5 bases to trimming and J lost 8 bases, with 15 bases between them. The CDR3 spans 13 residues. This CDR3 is CASSRPGTPGYTF. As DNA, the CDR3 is TGTGCCAGCAGTCGTCCCGGGACACCCGGCTACACCTTC.

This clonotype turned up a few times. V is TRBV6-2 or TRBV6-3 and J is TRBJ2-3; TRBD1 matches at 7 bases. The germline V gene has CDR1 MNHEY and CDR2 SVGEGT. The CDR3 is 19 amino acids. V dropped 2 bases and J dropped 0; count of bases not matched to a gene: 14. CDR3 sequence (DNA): TGTGCCAGCAGTTACCCGATGGGGACAGTAGGTATTAGCACAGATACGCAGTATTTT. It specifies CASSYPMGTVGISTDTQYF.

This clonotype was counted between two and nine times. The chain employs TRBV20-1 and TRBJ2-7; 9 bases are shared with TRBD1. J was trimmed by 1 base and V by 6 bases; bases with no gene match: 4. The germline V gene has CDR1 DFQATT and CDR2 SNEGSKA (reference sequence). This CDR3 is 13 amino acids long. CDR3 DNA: TGCAGTGCCACCGGGACAGGGTCCTACGAGCAGTACTTC. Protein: CSATGTGSYEQYF.

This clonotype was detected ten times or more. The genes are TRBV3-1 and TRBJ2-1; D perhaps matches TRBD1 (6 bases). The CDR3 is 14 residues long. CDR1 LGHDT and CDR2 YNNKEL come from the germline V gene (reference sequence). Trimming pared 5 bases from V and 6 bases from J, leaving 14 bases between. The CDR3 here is CASSLGGDPNEQFF. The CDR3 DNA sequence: TGTGCCAGCAGCTTAGGGGGTGACCCCAATGAGCAGTTCTTC.

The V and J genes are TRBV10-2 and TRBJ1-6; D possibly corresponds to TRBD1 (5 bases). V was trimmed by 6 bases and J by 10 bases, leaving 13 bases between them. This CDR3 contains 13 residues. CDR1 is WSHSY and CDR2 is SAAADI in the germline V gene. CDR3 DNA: TGCGCCAGCAGAAACCAGGGAACGTCACCCCTCCACTTT. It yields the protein CASRNQGTSPLHF.

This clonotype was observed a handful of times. CDR3 DNA: TGTGCCAGCAGCCCCGGGACTAGCGGAAACACAGATACGCAGTATTTT. This translates into CASSPGTSGNTDTQYF. The V and J genes are TRBV7-2 and TRBJ2-3; TRBD2 agrees at 11 bases. Germline V CDR1 and CDR2: SGHTA, FQGNSA. This CDR3 is built from 16 residues. The V and J ends lost 5 bases and 2 bases, in that order; junction bases with no gene match: 6.

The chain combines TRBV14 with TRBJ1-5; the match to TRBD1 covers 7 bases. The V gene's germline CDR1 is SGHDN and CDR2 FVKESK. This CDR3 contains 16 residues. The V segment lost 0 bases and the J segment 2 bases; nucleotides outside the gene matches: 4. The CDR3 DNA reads TGTGCCAGCAGCCAAGAGAGGGGGCCTGGCAATCAGCCCCAGCATTTT. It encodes CASSQERGPGNQPQHF.

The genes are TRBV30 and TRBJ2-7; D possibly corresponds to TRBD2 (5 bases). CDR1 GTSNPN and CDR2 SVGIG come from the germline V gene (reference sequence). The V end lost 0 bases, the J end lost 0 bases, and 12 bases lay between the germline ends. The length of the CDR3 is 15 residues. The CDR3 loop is CAWSVRWGDSYEQYF. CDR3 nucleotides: TGTGCCTGGAGTGTACGATGGGGAGACTCCTACGAGCAGTACTTC.

The DNA of the CDR3 is TGTGCCAGCAGCCCGTCAGGCCCGGCCTACAATGAGCAGTTCTTC. This gives the protein CASSPSGPAYNEQFF. The chain recombines TRBV7-9 with TRBJ2-1; the D is unclear. Germline values: CDR1 SEHNR, CDR2 FQNEAQ (reference sequence). The germline V and J ends were trimmed by 5 bases and 2 bases, with 13 bases remaining between them. CDR3 length: 15 residues.

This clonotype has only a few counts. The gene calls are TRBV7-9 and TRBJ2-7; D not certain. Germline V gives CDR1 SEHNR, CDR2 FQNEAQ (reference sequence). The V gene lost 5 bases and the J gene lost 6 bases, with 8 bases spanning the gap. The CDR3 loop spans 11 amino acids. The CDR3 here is CASSTTSEQYF. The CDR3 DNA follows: TGTGCCAGCAGCACTACCTCCGAGCAGTACTTC.

The CDR3 DNA sequence: TGTGCCAGCAGCCGAGTCGGGACAGATGAAGCTTTCTTT. Its translation: CASSRVGTDEAFF. V and J are TRBV14 and TRBJ1-1, with TRBD1 matching 7 bases. The trim removed 4 bases at V and 7 bases at J, leaving 6 bases unmatched. This CDR3 is 13 amino acids long. The germline gives CDR1 SGHDN, CDR2 FVKESK.

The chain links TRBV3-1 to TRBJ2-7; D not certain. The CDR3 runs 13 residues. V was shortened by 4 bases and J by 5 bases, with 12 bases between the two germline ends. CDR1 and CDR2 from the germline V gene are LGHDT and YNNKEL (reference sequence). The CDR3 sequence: CASSRALSDEQYF. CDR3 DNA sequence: TGTGCCAGCAGCCGGGCCCTTAGTGACGAGCAGTACTTC.

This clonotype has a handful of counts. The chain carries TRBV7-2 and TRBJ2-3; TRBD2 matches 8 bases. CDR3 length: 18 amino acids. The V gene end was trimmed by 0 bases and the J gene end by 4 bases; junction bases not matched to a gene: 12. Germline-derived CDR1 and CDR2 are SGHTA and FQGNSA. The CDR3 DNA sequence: TGTGCCAGCAGCTTAGCCTGGGAAGCGGGAGCGGATGCAGATACGCAGTATTTT. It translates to CASSLAWEAGADADTQYF.

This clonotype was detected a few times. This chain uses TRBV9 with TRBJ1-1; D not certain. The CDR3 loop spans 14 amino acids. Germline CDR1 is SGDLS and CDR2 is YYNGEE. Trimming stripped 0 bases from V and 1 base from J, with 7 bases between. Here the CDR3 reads CASSVASGNTEAFF. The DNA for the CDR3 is TGTGCCAGCAGCGTAGCTTCTGGGAACACTGAAGCTTTCTTT.

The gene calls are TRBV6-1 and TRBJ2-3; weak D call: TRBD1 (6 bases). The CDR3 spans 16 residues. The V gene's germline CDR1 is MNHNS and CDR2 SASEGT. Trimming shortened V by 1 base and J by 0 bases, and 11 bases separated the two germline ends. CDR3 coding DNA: TGTGCCAGCAGTGAAGGAGTTGGGGGCAGCACAGATACGCAGTATTTT. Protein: CASSEGVGGSTDTQYF.

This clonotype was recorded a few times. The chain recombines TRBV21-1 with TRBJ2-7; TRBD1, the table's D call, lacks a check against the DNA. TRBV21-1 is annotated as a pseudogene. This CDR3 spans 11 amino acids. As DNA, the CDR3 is TGTGCCAGCAGCAAAGCAGGGACCGTCGGCTTC. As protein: CASSKAGTVGF.

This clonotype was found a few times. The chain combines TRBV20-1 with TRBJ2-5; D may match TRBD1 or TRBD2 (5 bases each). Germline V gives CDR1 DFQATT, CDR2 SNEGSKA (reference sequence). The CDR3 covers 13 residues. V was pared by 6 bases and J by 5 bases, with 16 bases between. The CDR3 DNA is TGCAGTGCCCTGGGACCTTTTTTGGAGACCCAGTACTTC. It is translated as CSALGPFLETQYF.